The text below deals with one T cell receptor (beta chain). The target of this receptor is not known. No quality values exist for individual bases; no much larger clone is one base distant. Genomic DNA was isolated from the sorted cells so that the TCRbeta CDR3 region could be sequenced. The immunoSEQ Assay was used to sequence the TCRbeta CDR3 regions. This is the immuneACCESS table as TCRdb keeps it, with only in-frame sequences that have V and J called. A part of the clones is gone; compared with another copy, unresolved V genes explain less than half, and the rest is unexplained. The sample includes approximately 40,000 clones, with around nine tenths observed a single time. In total, the top ten clones hold roughly 13% of the sample. CDR1 MNHEY and CDR2 SMNVEV are derived from the germline V gene (reference sequence). Trimming takes 6 bases off V and 1 base off J; junction bases not matched to a gene: 9. The CDR3 has 15 amino acids, counting the end cysteine and phenylalanine. Only the CDR3 region is kept as DNA, spanning 45 bases read in frame from base 1.

The record originates from a study of OX40 agonist ivuxolimab in advanced cancers. About the full investigation: Ivuxolimab was a fully human IgG2 agonistic monoclonal antibody targeting the costimulatory receptor OX40 (CD134). Intravenous ivuxolimab was administered to patients every 2 weeks at six dose levels: 0.01, 0.1, 0.3, 1.5, 3 and 10 mg/kg. Among the 52 dose-escalation patients, some 19 had hepatocellular carcinoma, around 15 melanoma, 9 renal cell carcinoma and 9 head and neck cancer. In the dose-escalation cohort, 75% to 85% of patients were male, and the mean age was 60 years with a range of roughly 23 to 90. Prior anti-PD-1, anti-PD-L1 or anti-CTLA-4 therapy was permitted, and 40% of dose-escalation patients had received checkpoint inhibitors. Partial responses occurred in three dose-escalation patients: two with cutaneous melanoma and one with hepatocellular carcinoma. The purpose of peripheral TCRbeta sequencing was to test whether ivuxolimab changed TCR sequence diversity and led to clonal T-cell expansion. The monotherapy dose-escalation portion (N ≈ 52 patients) of the phase I ivuxolimab trial is reported in the paper.

Patients with a history of autoimmune disease or receiving systemic immunosuppression were excluded from the trial. In every dose cohort, peripheral blood was drawn for TCR sequencing at baseline, cycle 4 day 1, and cycle 7 day 1. Samples were obtained from an open-label, multicenter, first-in-human phase I dose-escalation trial of ivuxolimab. Adults with locally advanced or metastatic melanoma, renal cell carcinoma, hepatocellular carcinoma or head and neck squamous cell carcinoma were enrolled in the trial. Before TCR sequencing, CD4+ and CD8+ T cells were separately sorted from peripheral blood. Results and caveats for the whole study, not just this receptor: In partial responders in the 0.1-3.0 mg/kg groups, normalized peripheral clonal expansion was found to be among the lowest, especially among CD8+ T cells. Low levels of normalized T-cell clonal expansion were also seen in some nonresponding patients. Which antigens the clonally expanded peripheral T cells were specific for was not determined. After ivuxolimab, expanded clones were on average more numerous among CD8+ T cells than among CD4+ T cells. At doses of 0.1 to 3.0 mg/kg, clonal expansion of both CD4+ and CD8+ T cells in blood was seen between baseline and week 6.

This receptor was taken from an adult with an advanced solid tumor such as melanoma, head and neck, liver or kidney cancer. Material: CD4+ or CD8+ T cells sorted from blood, obtained in a trial of the OX40 agonist ivuxolimab. Recombination linked TRBV27 to TRBJ2-7; 7 of the junction bases match TRBD1. The CDR3 loop reads CASRPPGGWSYEQYF. The nucleotides are TGTGCCAGCAGACCCCCAGGGGGATGGTCCTACGAGCAGTACTTC.